The text below deals with one T cell receptor (beta chain). This record comes from a study of blood T cell repertoires in COVID-19. Produced via immunoSEQ multiplex PCR; TCRdb's table is partial and in-frame only. The sample gives roughly 210,000 clones, 87% of which show up once; around 7% is in the top ten. V gave up 4 bases and J gave up 5 bases; unmatched junction bases: 5. Germline CDR1 and CDR2: MNHEY and SVGAGI. The CDR3 is 15 residues long. The V call is TRBV6-5, the J call TRBJ2-3; 11 bases map to TRBD2. The receptor was derived from a man younger than 45 in a cohort exposed to, infected with or recovered from COVID-19 (not recorded which). The sample comprised PBMCs or T cells enriched from blood (not recorded which). CDR3 protein: CASSLAGGQGDTQYF. The CDR3 region has the DNA TGTGCCAGCAGTTTAGCGGGAGGGCAAGGAGATACGCAGTATTTT.